This T cell receptor beta chain comes out of a study of T cell changes during pregnancy in multiple sclerosis. Clones were sequenced by immunoSEQ multiplex PCR, and TCRdb holds only the in-frame ones, with some missing. The sample includes 45,000 to 55,000 clones, 92% seen only once; the top ten take around 0.16%. V lost 7 bases and J lost 3, with 19 bases in between. The CDR3 runs to 15 residues. The germline CDR1 and CDR2 sequences are SGDLS and YYNGEE. The chain is built from TRBV9 and TRBJ1-1, with a possible D match to TRBD1 (5 bases). This TCR came from a female donor in good health, enrolled as a control in a pregnancy study. The sample here was CD4+ T cells from peripheral blood mononuclear cells, taken after pregnancy. The CDR3 loop is CASGVQGGADTEAFF. The DNA for the CDR3 is TGTGCCAGCGGGGTGCAGGGAGGGGCGGACACTGAAGCTTTCTTT.